This TCR beta chain was sequenced for a study of cytomegalovirus exposure and HLA in healthy donors. Per germline, CDR1 LNHDA and CDR2 SQIVND (reference sequence). The CDR3 runs to 14 residues. The V end lost 2 bases, the J end lost 5 bases, and 12 bases lay between the germline ends. 60 Vbeta and 13 Jbeta primers were used in PCR. In the original processing: Among the unique TCR beta chains that a later analysis counted, 80 million to 100 million in all, some 10 million were shared. Profiling relied on immunoSEQ multiplex PCR, and the TCRdb table lists in-frame clones only, not all of them. The V and J calls and clone size come from that table; D and trimming were worked out from the DNA. The table includes about 120,000 clones, approximately 80% detected once. A remark on this clone: Its antigen is still unknown.

General study points: The authors reported that TCR beta sequences could predict HLA-A and HLA-B alleles. These predictions were accurate for most subjects in the first cohort. It was 160 or so TCR beta chains that were listed as cytomegalovirus-associated.

The sample consisted of PBMCs. This chain joins TRBV19 and TRBJ1-1, with D perhaps matching TRBD1 (5 bases). This receptor was identified in a woman aged 25 to 45 in good health and CMV-seronegative. Written as DNA, the CDR3 is TGTGCCAGTAGTATACGCAGGGTCGGGACTGAAGCTTTCTTT. This translates into CASSIRRVGTEAFF.